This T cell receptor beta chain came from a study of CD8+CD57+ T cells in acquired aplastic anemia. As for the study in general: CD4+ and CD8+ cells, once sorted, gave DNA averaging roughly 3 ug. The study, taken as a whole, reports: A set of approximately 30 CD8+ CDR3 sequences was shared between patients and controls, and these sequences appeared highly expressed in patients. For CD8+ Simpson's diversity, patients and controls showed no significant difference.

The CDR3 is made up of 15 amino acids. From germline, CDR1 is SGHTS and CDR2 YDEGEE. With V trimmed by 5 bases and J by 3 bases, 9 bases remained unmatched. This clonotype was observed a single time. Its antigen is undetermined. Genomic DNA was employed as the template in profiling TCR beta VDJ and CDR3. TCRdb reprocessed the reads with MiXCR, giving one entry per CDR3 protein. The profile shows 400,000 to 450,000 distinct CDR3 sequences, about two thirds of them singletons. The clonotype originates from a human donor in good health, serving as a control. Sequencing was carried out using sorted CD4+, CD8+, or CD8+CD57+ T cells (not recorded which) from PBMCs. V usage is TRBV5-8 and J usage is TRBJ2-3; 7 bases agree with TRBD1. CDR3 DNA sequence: TGTGCCAGCAGATTCAGGGGGAGAGTTACAGATACGCAGTATTTT. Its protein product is CASRFRGRVTDTQYF.